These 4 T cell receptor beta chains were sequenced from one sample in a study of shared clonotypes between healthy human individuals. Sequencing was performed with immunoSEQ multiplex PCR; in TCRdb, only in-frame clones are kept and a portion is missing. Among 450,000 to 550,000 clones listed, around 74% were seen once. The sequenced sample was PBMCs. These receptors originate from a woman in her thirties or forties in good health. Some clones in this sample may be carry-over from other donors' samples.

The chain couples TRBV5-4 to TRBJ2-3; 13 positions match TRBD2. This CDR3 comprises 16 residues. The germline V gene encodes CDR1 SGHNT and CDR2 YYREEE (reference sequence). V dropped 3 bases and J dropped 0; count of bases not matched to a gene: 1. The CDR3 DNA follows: TGTGCCAGCAGCTGGACTAGCGGGAGTAGCACAGATACGCAGTATTTT. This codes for CASSWTSGSSTDTQYF.

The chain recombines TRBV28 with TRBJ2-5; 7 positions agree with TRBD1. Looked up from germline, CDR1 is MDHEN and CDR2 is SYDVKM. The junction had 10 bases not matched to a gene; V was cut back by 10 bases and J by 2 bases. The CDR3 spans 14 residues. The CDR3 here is CAISQTGDQETQYF. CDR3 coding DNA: TGTGCCATCTCGCAAACAGGGGATCAAGAGACCCAGTACTTC.

CDR3 sequence: CASSSGRMDNEQFF. As DNA, the CDR3 is TGTGCCAGCTCTAGCGGGAGAATGGACAATGAGCAGTTCTTC. The chain is built from TRBV28 and TRBJ2-1; 10 positions match TRBD2. Losses at the gene ends were 8 bases for V and 5 bases for J; bases not matched to a gene: 6. Looked up from germline, CDR1 is MDHEN and CDR2 is SYDVKM. This CDR3 is 14 amino acids long.

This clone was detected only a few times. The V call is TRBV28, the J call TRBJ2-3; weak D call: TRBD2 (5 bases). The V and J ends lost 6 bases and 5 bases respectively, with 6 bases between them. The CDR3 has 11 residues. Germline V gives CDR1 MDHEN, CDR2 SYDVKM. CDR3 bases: TGTGCCAGCAGGGCGGGAGATACGCAGTATTTT. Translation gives CASRAGDTQYF.